The T cell receptor (beta chain) described here comes from a study of blood T cell repertoires in COVID-19. Study information: In each case, the material was cDNA or gDNA derived from T cells, B-cell-depleted T cells, or PBMCs.

Per the germline V gene, CDR1 is KGHDR and CDR2 is SFDVKD. This CDR3 has 16 residues. Trimming cost V 7 bases and J 4 bases; bases outside gene matches: 10. Only in-frame clones appear in the TCRdb table, and some are missing; sequencing was by immunoSEQ multiplex PCR. Of 50,000 to 60,000 clones detected, roughly 89% appear once; the ten largest clones hold more than 3%. The chain has TRBV24-1 and TRBJ2-3; TRBD1 matches at 10 bases. Sequencing input: peripheral blood. This receptor was identified in a man in his forties with COVID-19, enrolled during active disease. The CDR3 DNA reads TGTGCCACCAGCCCCCTCCTGGGACAGGGGTCAGATACGCAGTATTTT. This codes for CATSPLLGQGSDTQYF.